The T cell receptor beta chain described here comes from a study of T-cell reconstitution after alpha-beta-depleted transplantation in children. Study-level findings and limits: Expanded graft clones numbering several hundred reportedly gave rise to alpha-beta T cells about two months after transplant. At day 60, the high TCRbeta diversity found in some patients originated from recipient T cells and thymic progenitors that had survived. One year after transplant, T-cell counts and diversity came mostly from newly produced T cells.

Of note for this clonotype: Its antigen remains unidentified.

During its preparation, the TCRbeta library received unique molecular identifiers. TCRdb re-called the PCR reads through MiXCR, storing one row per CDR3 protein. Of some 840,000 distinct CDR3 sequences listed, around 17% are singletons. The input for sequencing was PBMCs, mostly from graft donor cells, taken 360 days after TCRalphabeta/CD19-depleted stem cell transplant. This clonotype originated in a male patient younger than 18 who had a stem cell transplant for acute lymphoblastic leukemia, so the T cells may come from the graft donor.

As DNA, the CDR3 is TGCAGCGAACGTAGGACTAGCGGGAGCAATGAGCAGTTCTTC. It encodes CSERRTSGSNEQFF. The chain employs TRBV29-1 and TRBJ2-1; 13 bases fit TRBD2. The length of the CDR3 is 14 residues. Germline V gives CDR1 SQVTM, CDR2 ANQGSEA. V lost 7 bases, J lost 6 bases, and 6 bases stayed unmatched.